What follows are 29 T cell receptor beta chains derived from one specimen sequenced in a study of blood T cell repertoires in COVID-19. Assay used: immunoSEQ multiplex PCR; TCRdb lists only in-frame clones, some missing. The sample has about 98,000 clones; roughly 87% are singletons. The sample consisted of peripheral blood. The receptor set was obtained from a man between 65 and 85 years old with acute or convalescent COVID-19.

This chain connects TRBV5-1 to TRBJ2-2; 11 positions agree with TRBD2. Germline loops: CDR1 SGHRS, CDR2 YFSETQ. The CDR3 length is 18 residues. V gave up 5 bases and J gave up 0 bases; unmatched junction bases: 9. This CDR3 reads CASRLAGGFITNTGELFF. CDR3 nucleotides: TGCGCCAGCAGATTAGCGGGGGGGTTCATAACGAACACCGGGGAGCTGTTTTTT.

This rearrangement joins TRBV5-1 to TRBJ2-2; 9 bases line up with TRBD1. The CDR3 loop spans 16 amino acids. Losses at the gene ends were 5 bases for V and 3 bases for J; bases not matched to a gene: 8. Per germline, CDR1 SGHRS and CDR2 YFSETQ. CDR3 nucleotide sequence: TGCGCCAGCAGTTACTCACAGGGGGCGGACACCGGGGAGCTGTTTTTT. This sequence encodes CASSYSQGADTGELFF.

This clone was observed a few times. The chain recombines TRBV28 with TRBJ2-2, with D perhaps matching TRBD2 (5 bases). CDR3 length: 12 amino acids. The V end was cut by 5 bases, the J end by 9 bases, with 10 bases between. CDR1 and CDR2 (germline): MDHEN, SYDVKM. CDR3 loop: CASSRADWELFF. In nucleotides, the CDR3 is TGTGCCAGCAGTCGAGCGGACTGGGAGCTGTTTTTT.

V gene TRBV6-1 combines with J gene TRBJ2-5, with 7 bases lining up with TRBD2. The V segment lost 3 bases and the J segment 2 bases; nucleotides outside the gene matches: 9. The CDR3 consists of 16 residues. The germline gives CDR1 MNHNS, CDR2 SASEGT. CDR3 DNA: TGTGCCAGCAGTGACTACGCGGGAGAGGAACAAGAGACCCAGTACTTC. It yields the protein CASSDYAGEEQETQYF.

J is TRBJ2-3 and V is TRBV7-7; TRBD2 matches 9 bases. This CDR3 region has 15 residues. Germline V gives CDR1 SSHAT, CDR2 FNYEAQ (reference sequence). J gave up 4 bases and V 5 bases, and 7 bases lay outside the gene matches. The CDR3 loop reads CASSPGTSPSDTQYF. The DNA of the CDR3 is TGTGCCAGCAGCCCCGGGACTAGCCCGTCAGATACGCAGTATTTT.

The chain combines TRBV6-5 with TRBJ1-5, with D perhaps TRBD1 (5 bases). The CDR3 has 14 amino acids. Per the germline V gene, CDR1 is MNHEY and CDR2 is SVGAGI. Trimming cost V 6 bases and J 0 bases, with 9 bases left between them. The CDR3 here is CASREGYSNQPQHF. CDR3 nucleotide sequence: TGTGCCAGCAGGGAGGGGTATAGCAATCAGCCCCAGCATTTT.

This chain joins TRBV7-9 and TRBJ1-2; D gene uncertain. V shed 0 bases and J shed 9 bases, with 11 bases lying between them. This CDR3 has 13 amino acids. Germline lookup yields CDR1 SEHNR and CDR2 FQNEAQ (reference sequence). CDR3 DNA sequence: TGTGCCAGCAGCTTAGCTGAGTTATCGAGCTACACCTTC. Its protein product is CASSLAELSSYTF.

CDR3 sequence (DNA): TGTGCCAGCAGCGTCCGGACAGGGGCAACTAATGAAAAACTGTTTTTT. Its protein is CASSVRTGATNEKLFF. This sequence joins TRBV5-4 and TRBJ1-4; TRBD1 matches 9 bases. CDR1 is SGHNT, CDR2 YYREEE, per germline (reference sequence). With 4 bases clipped from V and 0 bases from J, the junction kept 4 bases outside the gene matches. This CDR3 has 16 residues.

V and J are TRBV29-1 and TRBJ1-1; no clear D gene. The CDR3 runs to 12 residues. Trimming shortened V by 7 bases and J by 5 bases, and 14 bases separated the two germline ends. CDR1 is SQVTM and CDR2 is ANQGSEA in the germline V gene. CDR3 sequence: CSASGIGTEAFF. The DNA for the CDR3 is TGCAGCGCCTCGGGGATTGGGACTGAAGCTTTCTTT.

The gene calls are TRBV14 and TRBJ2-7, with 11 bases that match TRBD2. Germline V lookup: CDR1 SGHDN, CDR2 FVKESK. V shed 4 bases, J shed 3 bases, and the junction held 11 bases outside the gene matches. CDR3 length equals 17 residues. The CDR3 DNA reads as TGTGCCAGCAGCCGGAATATCGGGACTAGCGGATTCTACGAGCAGTACTTC. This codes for CASSRNIGTSGFYEQYF.

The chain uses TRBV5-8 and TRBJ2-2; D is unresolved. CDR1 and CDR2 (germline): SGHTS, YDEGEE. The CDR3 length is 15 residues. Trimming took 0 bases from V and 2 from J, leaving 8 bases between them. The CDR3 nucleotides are TGTGCCAGCAGCTTGGGAGACACTAACACCGGGGAGCTGTTTTTT. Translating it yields CASSLGDTNTGELFF.

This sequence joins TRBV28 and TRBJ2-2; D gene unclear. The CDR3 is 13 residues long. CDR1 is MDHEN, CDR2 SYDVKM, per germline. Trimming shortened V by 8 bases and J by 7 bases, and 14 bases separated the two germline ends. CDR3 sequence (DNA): TGTGCCAGCCCTCAAAGACCGGGCGGGGAGCTGTTTTTT. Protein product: CASPQRPGGELFF.

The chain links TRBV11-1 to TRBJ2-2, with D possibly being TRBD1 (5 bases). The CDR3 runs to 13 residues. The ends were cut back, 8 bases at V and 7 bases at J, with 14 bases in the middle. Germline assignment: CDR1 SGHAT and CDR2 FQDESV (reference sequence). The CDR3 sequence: CASRQRLDGELFF. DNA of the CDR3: TGTGCCAGCCGACAGAGGTTGGACGGGGAGCTGTTTTTT.

In DNA, the CDR3 is TGCGCCAGCAGCCCGGGCGGGGGGGGCCACGAAAAACTGTTTTTT. This encodes CASSPGGGGHEKLFF. V gene TRBV5-1 combines with J gene TRBJ1-4, with D possibly TRBD1 on 6 matching bases. This CDR3 has 15 amino acids. Looked up from germline, CDR1 is SGHRS and CDR2 is YFSETQ. V lost 4 bases and J 8 bases, leaving 18 bases between the germline ends.

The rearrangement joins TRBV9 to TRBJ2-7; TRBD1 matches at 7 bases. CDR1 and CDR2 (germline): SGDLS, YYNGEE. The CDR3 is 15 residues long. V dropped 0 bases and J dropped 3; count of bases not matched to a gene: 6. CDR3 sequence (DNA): TGTGCCAGCAGCGTAGACGGGACAGTCTTCTACGAGCAGTACTTC. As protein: CASSVDGTVFYEQYF.

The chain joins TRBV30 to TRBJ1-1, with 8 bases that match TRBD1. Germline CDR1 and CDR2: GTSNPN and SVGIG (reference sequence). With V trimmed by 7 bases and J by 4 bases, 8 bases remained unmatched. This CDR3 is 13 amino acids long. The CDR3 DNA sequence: TGTGCCTCCGGACAGGGACTCATCACTGAAGCTTTCTTT. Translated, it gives CASGQGLITEAFF.

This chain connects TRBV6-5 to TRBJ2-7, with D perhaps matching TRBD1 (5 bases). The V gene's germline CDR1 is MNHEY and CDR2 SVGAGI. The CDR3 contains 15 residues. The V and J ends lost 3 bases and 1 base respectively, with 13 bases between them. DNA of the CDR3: TGTGCCAGCAGTTATCAAGACAGATTGTCCTACGAGCAGTACTTC. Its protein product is CASSYQDRLSYEQYF.

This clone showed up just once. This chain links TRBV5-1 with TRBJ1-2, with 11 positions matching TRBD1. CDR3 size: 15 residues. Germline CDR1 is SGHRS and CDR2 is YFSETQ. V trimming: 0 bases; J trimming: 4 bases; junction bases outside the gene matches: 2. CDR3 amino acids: CASSLAGQGAYGYTF. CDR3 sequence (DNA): TGCGCCAGCAGCTTGGCTGGACAGGGGGCCTATGGCTACACCTTC.

The CDR3 nucleotides read TGCGCCAGCAGCTGGGAGGAGATGAACACTGAAGCTTTCTTT. Translating it yields CASSWEEMNTEAFF. The rearrangement links TRBV5-1 to TRBJ1-1; D is uncertain. The CDR3 spans 14 residues. Germline V lookup: CDR1 SGHRS, CDR2 YFSETQ. V lost 3 bases and J 0 bases, leaving 9 bases between the germline ends.

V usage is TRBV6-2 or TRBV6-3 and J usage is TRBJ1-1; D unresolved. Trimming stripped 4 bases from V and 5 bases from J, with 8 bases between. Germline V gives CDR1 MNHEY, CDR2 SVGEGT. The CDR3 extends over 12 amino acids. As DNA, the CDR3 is TGTGCCAGCAGTTTAGAGAAGACTGAAGCTTTCTTT. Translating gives CASSLEKTEAFF.

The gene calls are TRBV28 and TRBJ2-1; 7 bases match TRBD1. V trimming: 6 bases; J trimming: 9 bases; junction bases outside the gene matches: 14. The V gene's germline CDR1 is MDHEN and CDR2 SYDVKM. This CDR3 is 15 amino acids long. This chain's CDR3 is CASRLTGTAKIEQFF. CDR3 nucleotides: TGTGCCAGCAGACTTACCGGGACAGCCAAAATTGAGCAGTTCTTC.

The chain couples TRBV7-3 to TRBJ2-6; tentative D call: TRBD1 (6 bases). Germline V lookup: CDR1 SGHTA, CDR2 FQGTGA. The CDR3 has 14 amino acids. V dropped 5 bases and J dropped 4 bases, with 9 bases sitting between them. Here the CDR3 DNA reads TGTGCCAGCAGCCCCGGACAGGGGGCCAACGTCCTGACTTTC. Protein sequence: CASSPGQGANVLTF.

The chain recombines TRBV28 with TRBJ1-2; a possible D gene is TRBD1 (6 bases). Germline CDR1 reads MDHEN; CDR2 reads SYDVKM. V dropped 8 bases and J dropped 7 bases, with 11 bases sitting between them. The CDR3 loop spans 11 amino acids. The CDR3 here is CASGGRRGYTF. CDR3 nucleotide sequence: TGTGCCAGCGGGGGCCGGCGTGGCTACACCTTC.

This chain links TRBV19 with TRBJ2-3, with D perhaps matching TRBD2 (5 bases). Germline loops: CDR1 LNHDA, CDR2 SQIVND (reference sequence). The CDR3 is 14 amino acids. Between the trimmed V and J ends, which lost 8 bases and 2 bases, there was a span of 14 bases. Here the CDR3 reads CASRVGVSTDTQYF. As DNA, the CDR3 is TGTGCCAGTCGAGTCGGGGTTTCCACAGATACGCAGTATTTT.

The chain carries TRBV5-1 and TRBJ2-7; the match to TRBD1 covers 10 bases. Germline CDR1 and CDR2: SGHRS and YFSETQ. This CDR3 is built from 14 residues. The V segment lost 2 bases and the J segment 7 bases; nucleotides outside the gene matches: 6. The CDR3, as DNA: TGCGCCAGCAGCTTCGGGACAGGGGTTGGAGAGCAGTACTTC. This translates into CASSFGTGVGEQYF. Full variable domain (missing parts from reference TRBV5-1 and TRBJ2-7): KAGVTQTPRYLIKTRGQQVTLSCSPISGHRSVSWYQQTPGQGLQFLFEYFSETQRNKGNFPGRFSGRQFSNSRSEMNVSTLELGDSALYLCASSFGTGVGEQYFGPGTRLTVT.

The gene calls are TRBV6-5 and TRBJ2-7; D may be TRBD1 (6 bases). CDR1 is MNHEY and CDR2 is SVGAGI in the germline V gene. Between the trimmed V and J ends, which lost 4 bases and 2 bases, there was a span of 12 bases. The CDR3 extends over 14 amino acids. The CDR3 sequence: CASSFGTNTYEQYF. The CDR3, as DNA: TGTGCCAGCAGTTTTGGGACAAATACCTACGAGCAGTACTTC.

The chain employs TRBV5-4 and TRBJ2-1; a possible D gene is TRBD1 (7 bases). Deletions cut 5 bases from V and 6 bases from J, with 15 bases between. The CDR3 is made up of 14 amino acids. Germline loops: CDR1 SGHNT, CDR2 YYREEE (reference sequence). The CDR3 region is CASRGGTEPNEQFF. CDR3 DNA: TGTGCCAGCAGAGGGGGGACAGAACCCAATGAGCAGTTCTTC.

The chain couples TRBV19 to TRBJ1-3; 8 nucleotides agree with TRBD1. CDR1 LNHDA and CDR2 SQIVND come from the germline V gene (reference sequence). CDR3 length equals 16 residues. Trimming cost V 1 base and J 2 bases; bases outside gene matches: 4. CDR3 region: CASSIAGTGTGNTIYF. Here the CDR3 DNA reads TGTGCCAGTAGTATAGCCGGGACAGGAACTGGAAACACCATATATTTT.

The chain's CDR3 is CASSPRSTLSPTDTQYF. The CDR3 region has the DNA TGCGCCAGCAGCCCACGTTCCACTTTGTCCCCCACAGATACGCAGTATTTT. The chain joins TRBV5-1 to TRBJ2-3; D call uncertain. The CDR3 is 17 amino acids. V was trimmed by 4 bases and J by 2 bases, leaving 20 bases between them. Per the germline V gene, CDR1 is SGHRS and CDR2 is YFSETQ.